A single sample is the source of the 21 T cell receptor beta chains below, sequenced in a study of shared T cell receptors in the human thymus. Data came from immunoSEQ multiplex PCR; TCRdb stores just in-frame clones and leaves some out. Among approximately 400,000 clones listed, 95% were seen once. Sequencing used thymocytes. These TCRs come from a human donor.

Only one count was recorded for this clone. The rearrangement links TRBV28 to TRBJ2-7; 7 nucleotides line up with TRBD2. The V and J ends lost 5 bases and 2 bases, in that order; junction bases with no gene match: 6. Germline CDR1 is MDHEN and CDR2 is SYDVKM. The CDR3 has 14 residues. The CDR3 DNA sequence: TGTGCCAGCAGTCCTCGGGACTACCCCTACGAGCAGTACTTC. It translates to CASSPRDYPYEQYF.

This clone was recorded only once. This rearrangement joins TRBV27 to TRBJ2-7; TRBD1 is a possible D gene (6 bases). Trimming removed 2 bases from V and 3 bases from J, with 11 bases in between. The CDR3 has 14 residues. Germline assignment: CDR1 MNHEY and CDR2 SMNVEV (reference sequence). The CDR3 DNA reads TGTGCCAGCAGTTTAAGGGGGAAGGGCTACGAGCAGTACTTC. It codes for CASSLRGKGYEQYF.

V and J are TRBV5-4 and TRBJ2-7; D not certain. With 0 bases removed from V and 0 bases from J, the gap between germline ends came to 4 bases. The CDR3 spans 13 residues. Per germline, CDR1 SGHNT and CDR2 YYREEE (reference sequence). CDR3 nucleotides: TGTGCCAGCAGCTTGGCCAGCTCCTACGAGCAGTACTTC. Protein product: CASSLASSYEQYF.

The chain is built from TRBV18 and TRBJ1-2; D may be TRBD1 (5 bases). The CDR3 spans 15 residues. Germline loops: CDR1 KGHSH, CDR2 LQKENI. V gave up 6 bases and J gave up 8 bases, with 22 bases separating them. The CDR3: CASSHLRQGKVGYTF. As DNA, the CDR3 is TGTGCCAGCTCGCACCTCCGGCAGGGTAAGGTGGGCTACACCTTC. The full variable domain, completed using reference TRBV18 and TRBJ1-2, is NAGVMQNPRHLVRRRGQEARLRCSPMKGHSHVYWYRQLPEEGLKFMVYLQKENIIDESGMPKERFSAEFPKEGPSILRIQQVVRGDSAAYFCASSHLRQGKVGYTFGSGTRLTVV.

CDR3 nucleotides: TGCGCCAGCAGCCAAGGAAGGGGGCCTCTTGACACTGAAGCTTTCTTT. This codes for CASSQGRGPLDTEAFF. This chain uses TRBV4-1 with TRBJ1-1; 7 positions match TRBD1. V was clipped by 1 base and J by 3 bases; unmatched bases: 8. The CDR3 runs to 16 residues. Germline assignment: CDR1 MGHRA and CDR2 YSYEKL.

The chain combines TRBV6-1 with TRBJ2-4, with D unclear. CDR1 MNHNS and CDR2 SASEGT come from the germline V gene. The CDR3 is 14 amino acids. Trimming took 8 bases from V and 2 from J, leaving 13 bases between them. The CDR3 sequence: CASRTGPPKNIQYF. CDR3 bases: TGTGCCAGCCGCACCGGGCCCCCCAAAAACATTCAGTACTTC.

The rearrangement joins TRBV28 to TRBJ2-1; 12 bases agree with TRBD2. This CDR3 is 14 amino acids long. Germline V CDR1 and CDR2: MDHEN, SYDVKM. V trimming: 5 bases; J trimming: 6 bases; junction bases outside the gene matches: 2. DNA of the CDR3: TGTGCCAGCAGTCAGGGACTAGCGGGCAATGAGCAGTTCTTC. Amino acid sequence: CASSQGLAGNEQFF.

The CDR3 is CASSLAEQLGYGKNIQYF. The CDR3 DNA follows: TGTGCCAGCAGCTTGGCGGAACAGTTGGGCTACGGCAAAAACATTCAGTACTTC. The chain joins TRBV5-6 to TRBJ2-4; D unresolved. Per germline, CDR1 SGHDT and CDR2 YYEEEE. V was pared by 0 bases and J by 3 bases, with 19 bases between. This CDR3 region has 18 residues.

V usage is TRBV23-1 and J usage is TRBJ2-1, with D perhaps assigned TRBD1 or TRBD2 (6 bases each). TRBV23-1 is labeled an ORF, and its function is uncertain. V shed 3 bases and J shed 8 bases, with 14 bases lying between them. The CDR3 is made up of 14 amino acids. The CDR3 bases are TGCGCCAGCAGTCATAAGGGGGAGCGGGATGAGCAGTTCTTC. Encoded protein: CASSHKGERDEQFF.

The chain combines TRBV28 with TRBJ2-1; D gene ambiguous. The CDR3 totals 15 residues. V lost 6 bases and J 9 bases, leaving 21 bases between the germline ends. Germline CDR1 is MDHEN and CDR2 is SYDVKM. The CDR3 spells CASRKVVGPPGEQFF. Written as DNA, the CDR3 is TGTGCCAGCAGGAAGGTAGTAGGGCCCCCAGGTGAGCAGTTCTTC.

The chain links TRBV6-5 to TRBJ2-1, with a weak D call TRBD2 (5 bases). Germline V gene lookup returns CDR1 MNHEY and CDR2 SVGAGI. The CDR3 sequence is 15 residues long. V lost 5 bases and J 0 bases, leaving 11 bases between the germline ends. Here the CDR3 reads CASSASISSYNEQFF. The CDR3 coding sequence is TGTGCCAGCAGTGCTAGCATAAGCTCCTACAATGAGCAGTTCTTC.

V is TRBV27 and J is TRBJ2-7; a possible D gene is TRBD2 (5 bases). The CDR3 spans 15 residues. Trimming took off 5 bases at V and 4 bases at J, with 18 bases between the two ends. Germline V gene sequence: CDR1 MNHEY, CDR2 SMNVEV (reference sequence). CDR3 loop: CASSPLSTDWYEQYF. CDR3 DNA sequence: TGTGCCAGCAGTCCACTCTCGACGGACTGGTACGAGCAGTACTTC.

The gene calls are TRBV6-6 and TRBJ1-2; D ambiguous. The germline V gene has CDR1 MNHNY and CDR2 SVGAGI (reference sequence). Deletions cut 5 bases from V and 8 bases from J, with 15 bases between. This CDR3 has 13 residues. CDR3 in amino acids: CASSLSKGGGYTF. The DNA for the CDR3 is TGTGCCAGCAGTCTCTCTAAAGGTGGGGGCTACACCTTC.

This rearrangement joins TRBV12-5 to TRBJ1-3; TRBD1 is a possible D gene (5 bases). V lost 7 bases and J lost 0, with 10 bases in between. The CDR3 runs 14 residues. CDR1 is LGHNT, CDR2 FRNRAP, per germline. The CDR3 DNA sequence: TGTGCTAGTGCTTACGACAGCTCTGGAAACACCATATATTTT. This translates into CASAYDSSGNTIYF. The full variable domain, with the rest looked up from reference TRBV12-5 and TRBJ1-3, is DARVTQTPRHKVTEMGQEVTMRCQPILGHNTVFWYRQTMMQGLELLAYFRNRAPLDDSGMPKDRFSAEMPDATLATLKIQPSEPRDSAVYFCASAYDSSGNTIYFGEGSWLTVV.

The V gene is TRBV11-3, the J gene TRBJ1-1, with D maybe TRBD1 (5 bases). The CDR3 consists of 13 residues. Germline-derived CDR1 and CDR2 are SGHNT and YENEEA. Trimming pared 5 bases from V and 0 bases from J, leaving 7 bases between. CDR3 loop: CASSETVNTEAFF. DNA of the CDR3: TGTGCCAGCAGCGAGACAGTGAACACTGAAGCTTTCTTT.

The CDR3 sequence: CASSPPRRNTEAFF. The CDR3 DNA sequence: TGTGCCAGCTCACCACCGAGGAGAAACACTGAAGCTTTCTTT. The chain links TRBV18 to TRBJ1-1; no clear D. In germline, CDR1 is KGHSH, CDR2 LQKENI. V was pared by 0 bases and J by 2 bases, with 7 bases between. The CDR3 has 14 residues.

This clone was picked up one time. The rearrangement joins TRBV30 to TRBJ1-1; a weak D match, TRBD1 (5 bases). This CDR3 has 12 residues. Germline V gene lookup returns CDR1 GTSNPN and CDR2 SVGIG (reference sequence). V was pared by 8 bases and J by 11 bases, with 21 bases between. CDR3 sequence reads: CAAEPGRSRAFF. CDR3 nucleotide sequence: TGTGCCGCTGAACCGGGACGTAGTCGGGCTTTCTTT.

The V gene is TRBV6-5, the J gene TRBJ2-5; 10 bases are shared with TRBD2. The V and J ends lost 4 bases and 2 bases, in that order; junction bases with no gene match: 4. The germline gives CDR1 MNHEY, CDR2 SVGAGI. The CDR3 contains 15 residues. The CDR3 region has the DNA TGTGCCAGCAGTTTAAAAGCGGGAGGGCAAGAGACCCAGTACTTC. It yields the protein CASSLKAGGQETQYF.

V usage is TRBV27 and J usage is TRBJ1-4; the D gene is possibly TRBD1 (5 bases). The ends were cut back, 8 bases at V and 11 bases at J, with 15 bases in the middle. The length of the CDR3 is 12 residues. Looked up from germline, CDR1 is MNHEY and CDR2 is SMNVEV (reference sequence). CDR3 sequence: CASGRGGGKLFF. CDR3 nucleotides: TGTGCCAGCGGTAGGGGTGGAGGGAAACTGTTTTTT.

The chain combines TRBV4-2 with TRBJ2-7; TRBD2 matches at 15 bases. Germline trimming cut 0 bases from V and 4 bases from J; bases unmatched to any gene: 25. The germline gives CDR1 LGHNA, CDR2 YNFKEQ. The CDR3 contains 24 residues. Written as DNA, the CDR3 is TGTGCCAGCAGCCAAGATCGAGGCGTTGGGCGGACTAGCGGGAGGGGGGGTGCCTGGTACGAGCAGTACTTC. Its protein product is CASSQDRGVGRTSGRGGAWYEQYF.

The chain employs TRBV19 and TRBJ2-1; weak D call: TRBD1 (6 bases). The CDR3 consists of 15 residues. In germline, CDR1 is LNHDA, CDR2 SQIVND (reference sequence). Trimming took off 3 bases at V and 5 bases at J, with 14 bases between the two ends. Here the CDR3 DNA reads TGTGCCAGTAGTATGTGGGTGACAGGAAACAATGAGCAGTTCTTC. It translates to CASSMWVTGNNEQFF.